Shown below are 9 T cell receptor beta chains from a single sample sequenced in a study of vaccination effects on CD4 cells after COVID-19. No antigen has been identified for these receptors. Before any sequencing was done, the ViraFEST assay used viral peptide pools to expand antigen-specific CD4+ T cells. Having been cultured for under twelve days, the cells underwent CD4+ T cell isolation. According to the study, vaccine recipients showed no prior SARS-CoV-2 infection and negative nucleocapsid antibodies. The method was immunoSEQ multiplex PCR; TCRdb's version includes in-frame clones alone and lacks a portion of them. The sample has 52,000 or so clones, under 70% seen once; the top ten hold approximately 20%. Material: CD4+ T cells from PBMCs cultured with SARS-CoV-2 spike peptides, obtained before COVID-19 vaccination. These receptors all stem from a human donor who received a COVID-19 vaccine.

The chain employs TRBV5-1 and TRBJ2-5, with D maybe TRBD1 (5 bases). Germline V gene lookup returns CDR1 SGHRS and CDR2 YFSETQ. The ends were cut back, 3 bases at V and 0 bases at J, with 12 bases in the middle. The length of the CDR3 is 15 residues. The CDR3 loop is CASSSTGAYQETQYF. The CDR3 region has the DNA TGCGCCAGCAGCTCTACTGGGGCGTACCAAGAGACCCAGTACTTC.

The rearrangement uses TRBV24-1 and TRBJ1-2, with 10 bases aligning to TRBD1. V lost 3 bases to trimming and J lost 8 bases; unmatched junction nucleotides: 11. This CDR3 has 16 amino acids. The germline V gene has CDR1 KGHDR and CDR2 SFDVKD. Here the CDR3 reads CATSDRDRGRTKGYTF. The DNA for the CDR3 is TGTGCCACCAGTGATCGCGACAGGGGGCGAACGAAAGGCTACACCTTC.

The V and J genes are TRBV4-1 and TRBJ2-6, with 9 bases lining up with TRBD1. V gave up 1 base and J gave up 3 bases; unmatched junction bases: 7. The CDR3 spans 18 residues. Germline values: CDR1 MGHRA, CDR2 YSYEKL. Here the CDR3 DNA reads TGCGCCAGCAGCCAAGCGGGACAGGGCTCACGTGGGGCCAACGTCCTGACTTTC. Protein sequence: CASSQAGQGSRGANVLTF.

The chain couples TRBV3-1 (or the pseudogene TRBV3-2) to TRBJ2-3, with D perhaps matching TRBD1 (6 bases). CDR1 is LGHDT and CDR2 is YNNKEL in the germline V gene (reference sequence). The CDR3 runs 12 residues. Trimming left V 1 base short and J 8 bases short, with 7 bases between. In nucleotides, the CDR3 is TGTGCCAGCAGCCAAGTCAGGGGTACGCAGTATTTT. Its translation is CASSQVRGTQYF.

This chain uses TRBV2 with TRBJ1-1, with a possible D match to TRBD1 (5 bases). This CDR3 is built from 16 residues. The germline V gene encodes CDR1 SNHLY and CDR2 FYNNEI. V was cut by 2 bases and J by 0 bases, with 13 bases left in between. The CDR3 DNA follows: TGTGCCAGCAGTGAAAGACAGTTTTATTTGAACACTGAAGCTTTCTTT. It encodes CASSERQFYLNTEAFF.

The genes are TRBV6-5 and TRBJ2-5; D is unclear. The CDR3 length is 11 residues. Trimming cost V 6 bases and J 3 bases, with 5 bases left between them. Looked up from germline, CDR1 is MNHEY and CDR2 is SVGAGI. CDR3 region: CASRRKETQYF. CDR3 coding DNA: TGTGCCAGCAGAAGGAAAGAGACCCAGTACTTC.

This chain links TRBV5-1 with TRBJ2-3, with D tentatively TRBD2 (5 bases). Germline V gene sequence: CDR1 SGHRS, CDR2 YFSETQ. V dropped 5 bases and J dropped 3 bases, with 10 bases sitting between them. There are 13 residues in the CDR3. CDR3 region: CASRGSVTDTQYF. The CDR3 bases are TGCGCCAGCAGGGGTAGCGTAACAGATACGCAGTATTTT.

This clone appeared a few times. The rearrangement joins TRBV4-2 to TRBJ1-1; D is unresolved. V was pared by 0 bases and J by 5 bases, with 13 bases between. The germline CDR1 and CDR2 sequences are LGHNA and YNFKEQ. The CDR3 is made up of 15 amino acids. The CDR3 nucleotides are TGTGCCAGCAGCCAAGACCGAGGGTTAAAGACTGAAGCTTTCTTT. It yields the protein CASSQDRGLKTEAFF.

This sequence joins TRBV2 and TRBJ2-7, with 14 bases lining up with TRBD2. Germline CDR1 is SNHLY and CDR2 is FYNNEI. With V trimmed by 6 bases and J by 7 bases, 8 bases remained unmatched. This CDR3 contains 15 residues. The CDR3, as DNA: TGTGCCAGCAGGCGACTAGCGGGAGGGCCGGGGGAGCAGTACTTC. Protein product: CASRRLAGGPGEQYF. The whole variable domain, remainder taken from reference TRBV2 and TRBJ2-7, is EPEVTQTPSHQVTQMGQEVILRCVPISNHLYFYWYRQILGQKVEFLVSFYNNEISEKSEIFDDQFSVERPDGSNFTLKIRSTKLEDSAMYFCASRRLAGGPGEQYFGPGTRLTVT.